Sequencing of this T cell receptor (beta chain) was carried out in a study of cytomegalovirus exposure and HLA in healthy donors. The study's findings and limits: Reportedly, a later analysis found an Asian-associated ancestry cluster had fewer N-insertions than the roughly 700-donor mean.

This CDR3 region has 15 residues. CDR1 and CDR2 from the germline V gene are SGHTA and FQGNSA. Trimming removed 4 bases from V and 0 bases from J; junction bases left unmatched: 5. In regard to this clone: Its antigen is unidentified.

The PCR made use of 60 Vbeta and 13 Jbeta primers. Profiling relied on immunoSEQ multiplex PCR, and the TCRdb table lists in-frame clones only, not all of them. The table counts about 150,000 clones; under 2% lies in the top ten. The clonotype was recovered from a woman in her 50s in good health and CMV-seronegative. This rearrangement joins TRBV7-2 to TRBJ1-1; 7 positions agree with TRBD1. The sample consisted of PBMCs. The CDR3 reads CASSYTGQMNTEAFF. DNA for the CDR3: TGTGCCAGCAGCTATACGGGACAGATGAACACTGAAGCTTTCTTT.